Following are 19 T cell receptor beta chains from one sample sequenced in a study of blood T cells in healthy people across ages. Alongside a J-beta primer mix, a sample-barcoded 5' primer served in a second PCR lasting roughly 7 to 12 cycles. TCRdb re-called the 5' RACE reads through MiXCR, storing one row per CDR3 protein. In the table there are 380,000 or so distinct CDR3 sequences, approximately 51% of which are singletons. Input material: blood. These receptors were collected from a man between 60 and 75 years old in good health.

Note on this clonotype: At one of its ends the junction is not consistent with the germline gene, which may arise from a read error. The CDR3 DNA follows: TGTGCCAGCAGTAAATACCCGACTAACGAGCAGTTCTTC. The encoded protein is CASSKYPTNEQFF. J is TRBJ2-1 and V is TRBV25-1; a possible D gene is TRBD2 (5 bases). CDR3 length equals 13 residues. Germline lookup yields CDR1 MGHDK and CDR2 SYGVNS.

The genes are TRBV6-5 and TRBJ2-3; possibly TRBD2 for D (7 bases). Trimming pared 5 bases from V and 10 bases from J, leaving 16 bases between. Per germline, CDR1 MNHEY and CDR2 SVGAGI. The CDR3 is made up of 13 amino acids. For the CDR3, the DNA is TGTGCCAGCAGTCTAAGGGGGGGACTTCCGCAGTATTTT. Translated: CASSLRGGLPQYF.

The chain joins TRBV20-1 to TRBJ1-2; no definite D call. The CDR3 is made up of 13 amino acids. Trimming left V 0 bases short and J 7 bases short, with 12 bases between. Per germline, CDR1 DFQATT and CDR2 SNEGSKA (reference sequence). The CDR3 region is CSARDRRAGGYTF. CDR3 DNA: TGCAGTGCTAGAGATCGGCGGGCTGGTGGCTACACCTTC.

This clonotype was seen a few times. The chain links TRBV15 to TRBJ2-1; TRBD1 matches 9 bases. There are 14 residues in the CDR3. Germline values: CDR1 LNHNV, CDR2 YYDKDF (reference sequence). After removal of 1 base from V and 15 bases from J, the junction contained 10 bases not matched to a gene. CDR3 loop: CATSRGSSGQGLFF. The CDR3 DNA sequence: TGTGCCACCAGCAGAGGATCATCAGGACAGGGGTTGTTCTTC.

V and J are TRBV7-3 and TRBJ2-3; 9 bases agree with TRBD2. V gave up 0 bases and J gave up 1 base; unmatched junction bases: 8. The CDR3 has 18 amino acids. The germline gives CDR1 SGHTA, CDR2 FQGTGA. The CDR3 bases are TGTGCCAGCAGCTTAACCCCGTTAGCGGGAGTGGGCACAGATACGCAGTATTTT. This gives the protein CASSLTPLAGVGTDTQYF.

The chain links TRBV20-1 to TRBJ1-2; no clear D gene. The CDR3 extends over 13 amino acids. Trimming removed 1 base from V and 3 bases from J, with 9 bases in between. Looked up from germline, CDR1 is DFQATT and CDR2 is SNEGSKA (reference sequence). CDR3 DNA sequence: TGCAGTGCTAGAGTCGCGATGGACTATGGCTACACCTTC. Translation: CSARVAMDYGYTF.

The chain employs TRBV20-1 and TRBJ2-3; perhaps D is TRBD1 or TRBD2 (5 bases each). Germline-derived CDR1 and CDR2 are DFQATT and SNEGSKA (reference sequence). CDR3 length equals 15 residues. V lost 0 bases, J lost 7 bases, and 17 bases lay in between. The CDR3 protein is CSARDWQPGDHTQYF. The CDR3 DNA sequence: TGCAGTGCTAGAGATTGGCAGCCCGGGGACCATACGCAGTATTTT.

Only a few counts were recorded for this clonotype. V and J are TRBV7-9 and TRBJ2-3; maybe TRBD2 (6 bases). The CDR3 has 14 amino acids. V was cut by 5 bases and J by 6 bases, with 15 bases left in between. The germline V gene has CDR1 SEHNR and CDR2 FQNEAQ (reference sequence). CDR3 in DNA: TGTGCCAGCAGCGTCCCGGGGGTACGGGATACGCAGTATTTT. Amino acid sequence: CASSVPGVRDTQYF.

The chain is built from TRBV6-2 or TRBV6-3 and TRBJ1-5; 7 positions match TRBD1. Germline assignment: CDR1 MNHEY and CDR2 SVGEGT. The trim removed 6 bases at V and 2 bases at J, leaving 4 bases unmatched. The CDR3 contains 14 residues. In nucleotides, the CDR3 is TGTGCCAGCAGGCTTCAGGGGGGCAATCAGCCCCAGCATTTT. This sequence encodes CASRLQGGNQPQHF.

V gene TRBV2 combines with J gene TRBJ2-7; the D is unclear. The ends were cut back, 4 bases at V and 7 bases at J, with 14 bases in the middle. This CDR3 region has 13 residues. In germline, CDR1 is SNHLY, CDR2 FYNNEI. CDR3 region: CASSVVGAGEQYF. For the CDR3, the DNA is TGTGCCAGCAGTGTAGTAGGTGCTGGAGAGCAGTACTTC.

The V gene is TRBV20-1, the J gene TRBJ2-1; 11 bases match TRBD2. The CDR3 is 16 amino acids. V was pared by 5 bases and J by 6 bases, with 12 bases of the junction left unmatched. Looked up from germline, CDR1 is DFQATT and CDR2 is SNEGSKA (reference sequence). For the CDR3, the DNA is TGCAGTGCTCCAGGGACTAGCGGCTTCCGGTCCAATGAGCAGTTCTTC. This codes for CSAPGTSGFRSNEQFF.

The sample holds a few counts of this clonotype. This chain connects TRBV29-1 to TRBJ2-1, with 10 bases aligning to TRBD2. Germline V gives CDR1 SQVTM, CDR2 ANQGSEA. The CDR3 extends over 16 amino acids. V was pared by 6 bases and J by 5 bases, with 13 bases of the junction left unmatched. The CDR3 sequence is CSVGGSTSGSNNEQFF. In nucleotides, the CDR3 is TGCAGCGTGGGGGGGTCGACTAGCGGGTCCAACAATGAGCAGTTCTTC.

This clonotype appeared a single time. One end of the junction does not line up with germline, which may come from a read error. The V and J genes are TRBV2 and TRBJ2-6; tentative D call: TRBD2 (6 bases). This CDR3 is 16 amino acids long. Germline CDR1 is SNHLY and CDR2 is FYNNEI. CDR3 nucleotide sequence: TGTGCGAGCAGTCGAGGGAGGAACTCTGGGGCCAACGTCCTGACTTTC. It encodes CASSRGRNSGANVLTF.

V usage is TRBV29-1 and J usage is TRBJ2-3; 10 bases align to TRBD1. V lost 7 bases, J lost 8 bases, and 9 bases stayed unmatched. The germline CDR1 and CDR2 sequences are SQVTM and ANQGSEA. The CDR3 consists of 13 residues. The CDR3 protein is CSAGTGAASTQYF. DNA for the CDR3: TGCAGCGCTGGGACAGGGGCCGCAAGTACGCAGTATTTT.

This chain links TRBV10-3 with TRBJ2-4; 10 nucleotides agree with TRBD1. Matching the DNA end better, TRBJ2-7 makes the J call doubtful. Germline CDR1 ENHRY, CDR2 SYGVKD. The CDR3 has 14 amino acids. CDR3 nucleotide sequence: TGTGCCACCAGAGGGACAGGGGACCTCTACGAGCAGTACTTC. Translation: CATRGTGDLYEQYF.

This clonotype was recorded only once. The gene calls are TRBV7-9 and TRBJ2-4, with D uncertain. Near its end, the DNA agrees better with TRBJ2-7, so the J call may be wrong. CDR1 is SEHNR, CDR2 FQNEAQ, per germline (reference sequence). The CDR3 runs to 16 residues. The CDR3 sequence: CASSPLDDGVNGEQYF. The CDR3 DNA follows: TGTGCCAGCAGCCCCTTAGACGACGGAGTTAACGGCGAGCAGTACTTC.

Comments on this clonotype: This may stem from a read error, because a much larger clone lies one nucleotide away. J is TRBJ1-2 and V is TRBV2; no definite D call. The CDR3 sequence is 12 residues long. Germline CDR1 is SNHLY and CDR2 is FYNNEI. For the CDR3, the DNA is TGTGCCAGCAGTGAAAGTAACAATGGCTACACCTTC. Encoded protein: CASSESNNGYTF.

This clonotype came up a few times. The V call is TRBV15, the J call TRBJ2-3, with D perhaps TRBD2 (6 bases). V was pared by 0 bases and J by 4 bases, with 11 bases between. Germline V CDR1 and CDR2: LNHNV, YYDKDF (reference sequence). The CDR3 has 15 residues. The CDR3, as DNA: TGTGCCACCAGCAGAGATCAAGGGAGGTCAGATACGCAGTATTTT. The encoded protein is CATSRDQGRSDTQYF.

The V and J genes are TRBV7-2 and TRBJ2-1; TRBD2 matches at 12 bases. CDR1 and CDR2 from the germline V gene are SGHTA and FQGNSA. The CDR3 length is 13 residues. The V gene end was trimmed by 5 bases and the J gene end by 10 bases; junction bases not matched to a gene: 3. The CDR3, as DNA: TGTGCCAGCAGCCCCCTAGCGGGAGGGGAGCAGTTCTTC. Its protein is CASSPLAGGEQFF.